This T cell receptor beta chain was documented in a study of T-cell memory formation after mild COVID-19. Via MiXCR, TCRdb re-called the 5' RACE reads, giving one row per CDR3 protein. The sample consists of 280,000 or so distinct CDR3 sequences, approximately 7.6% of them appearing once. The CDR3 is 15 residues long. Per the germline V gene, CDR1 is SGHDN and CDR2 is FVKESK. V was clipped by 5 bases and J by 3 bases; unmatched bases: 7. The origin of this receptor is a man younger than 30 who had mild COVID-19 (a few samples of this study predate the infection). Cell type and time point are not known. Material: PBMCs or a T cell subset sorted from them (not recorded which). V usage is TRBV14 and J usage is TRBJ2-1; 7 bases fit TRBD2. In nucleotides, the CDR3 is TGTGCCAGCAGCGGCTGGGCTAGCGGCTACAATGAGCAGTTCTTC. Residues: CASSGWASGYNEQFF.